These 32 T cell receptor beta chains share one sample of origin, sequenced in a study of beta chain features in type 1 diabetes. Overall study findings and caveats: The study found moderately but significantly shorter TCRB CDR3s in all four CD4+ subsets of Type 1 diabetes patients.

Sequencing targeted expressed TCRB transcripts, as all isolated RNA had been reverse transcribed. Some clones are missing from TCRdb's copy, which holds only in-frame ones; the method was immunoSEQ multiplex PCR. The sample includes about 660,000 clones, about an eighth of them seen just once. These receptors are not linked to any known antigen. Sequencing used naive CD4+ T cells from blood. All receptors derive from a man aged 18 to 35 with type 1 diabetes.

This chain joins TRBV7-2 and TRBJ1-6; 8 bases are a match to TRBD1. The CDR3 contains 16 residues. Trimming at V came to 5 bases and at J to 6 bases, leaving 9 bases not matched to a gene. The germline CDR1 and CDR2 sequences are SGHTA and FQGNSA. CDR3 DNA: TGTGCCAGCAGCCTACCTCCAGGGGGCCCTAATTCACCCCTCCACTTT. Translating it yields CASSLPPGGPNSPLHF.

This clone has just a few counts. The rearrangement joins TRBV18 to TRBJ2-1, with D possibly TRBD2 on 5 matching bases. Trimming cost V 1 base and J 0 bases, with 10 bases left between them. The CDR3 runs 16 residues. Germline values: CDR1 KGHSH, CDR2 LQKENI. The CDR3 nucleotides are TGTGCCAGCTCACCACGTCCGGGAAGCTCCTACAATGAGCAGTTCTTC. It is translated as CASSPRPGSSYNEQFF.

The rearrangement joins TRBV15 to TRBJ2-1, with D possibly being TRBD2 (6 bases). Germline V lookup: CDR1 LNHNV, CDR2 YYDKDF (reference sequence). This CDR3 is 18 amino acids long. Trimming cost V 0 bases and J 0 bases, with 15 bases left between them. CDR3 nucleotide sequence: TGTGCCACCAGCAGAGAGAGTAGCGGAGCTCACTCCTACAATGAGCAGTTCTTC. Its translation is CATSRESSGAHSYNEQFF.

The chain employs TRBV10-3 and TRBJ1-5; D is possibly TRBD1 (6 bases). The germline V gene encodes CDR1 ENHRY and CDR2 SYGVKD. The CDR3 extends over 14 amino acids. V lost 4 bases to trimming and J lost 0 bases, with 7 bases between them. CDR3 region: CAISAGDSNQPQHF. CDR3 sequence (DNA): TGTGCCATCAGTGCAGGGGATAGCAATCAGCCCCAGCATTTT.

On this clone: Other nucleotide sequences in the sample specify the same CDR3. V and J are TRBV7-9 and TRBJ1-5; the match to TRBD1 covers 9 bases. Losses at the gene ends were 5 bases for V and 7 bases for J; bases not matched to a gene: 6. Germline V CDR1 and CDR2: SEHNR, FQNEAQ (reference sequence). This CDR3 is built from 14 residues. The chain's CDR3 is CASSRGQGSQPQHF. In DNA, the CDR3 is TGTGCCAGCAGCCGGGGACAGGGAAGCCAGCCCCAGCATTTT.

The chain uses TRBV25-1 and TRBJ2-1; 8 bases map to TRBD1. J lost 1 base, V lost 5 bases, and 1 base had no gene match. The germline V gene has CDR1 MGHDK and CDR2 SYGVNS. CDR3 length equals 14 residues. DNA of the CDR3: TGTGCCAGCAGTAACAGGGGGTCCTACAATGAGCAGTTCTTC. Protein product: CASSNRGSYNEQFF.

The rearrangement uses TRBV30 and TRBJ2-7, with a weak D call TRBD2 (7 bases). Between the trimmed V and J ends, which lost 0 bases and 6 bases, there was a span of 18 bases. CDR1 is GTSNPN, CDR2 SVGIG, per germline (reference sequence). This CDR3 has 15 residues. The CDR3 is CAWSVPWGGPSEQYF. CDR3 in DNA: TGTGCCTGGAGTGTACCTTGGGGGGGGCCCAGCGAGCAGTACTTC.

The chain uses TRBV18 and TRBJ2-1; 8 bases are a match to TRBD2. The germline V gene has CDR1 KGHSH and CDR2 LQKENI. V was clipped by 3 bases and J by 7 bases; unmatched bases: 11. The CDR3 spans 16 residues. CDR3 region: CASSPPAGGGGNEQFF. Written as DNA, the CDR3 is TGTGCCAGCTCACCCCCGGCGGGGGGAGGGGGAAATGAGCAGTTCTTC.

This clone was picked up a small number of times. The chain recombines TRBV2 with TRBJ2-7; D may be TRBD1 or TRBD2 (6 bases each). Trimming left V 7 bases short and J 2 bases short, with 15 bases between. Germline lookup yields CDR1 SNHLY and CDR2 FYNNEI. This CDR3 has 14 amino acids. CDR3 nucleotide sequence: TGTGCCAGCAAGGGGGGCAGTCAGGCCTACGAGCAGTACTTC. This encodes CASKGGSQAYEQYF.

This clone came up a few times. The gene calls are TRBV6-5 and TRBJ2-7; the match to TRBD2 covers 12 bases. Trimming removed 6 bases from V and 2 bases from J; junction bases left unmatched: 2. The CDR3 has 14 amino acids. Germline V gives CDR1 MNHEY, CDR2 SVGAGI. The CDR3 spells CASSLAGGTYEQYF. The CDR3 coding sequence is TGTGCCAGCAGCCTAGCGGGAGGGACCTACGAGCAGTACTTC.

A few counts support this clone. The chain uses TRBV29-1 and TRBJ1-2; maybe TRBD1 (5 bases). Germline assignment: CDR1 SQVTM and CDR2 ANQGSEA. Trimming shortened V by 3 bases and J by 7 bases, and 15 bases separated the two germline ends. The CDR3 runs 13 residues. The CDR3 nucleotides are TGCAGCGTTGACCCCAGCGGGGCGGCTGGCTACACCTTC. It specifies CSVDPSGAAGYTF.

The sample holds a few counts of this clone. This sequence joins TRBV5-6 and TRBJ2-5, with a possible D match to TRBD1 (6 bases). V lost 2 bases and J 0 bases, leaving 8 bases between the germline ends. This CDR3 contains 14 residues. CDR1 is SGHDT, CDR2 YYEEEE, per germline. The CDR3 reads CASSLRGNQETQYF. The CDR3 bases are TGTGCCAGCAGCTTAAGGGGGAACCAAGAGACCCAGTACTTC.

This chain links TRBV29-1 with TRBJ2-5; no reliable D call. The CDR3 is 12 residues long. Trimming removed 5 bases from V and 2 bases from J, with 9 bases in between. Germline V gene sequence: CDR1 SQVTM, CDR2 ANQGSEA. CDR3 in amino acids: CSVQWVQETQYF. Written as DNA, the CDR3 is TGCAGCGTTCAGTGGGTACAAGAGACCCAGTACTTC.

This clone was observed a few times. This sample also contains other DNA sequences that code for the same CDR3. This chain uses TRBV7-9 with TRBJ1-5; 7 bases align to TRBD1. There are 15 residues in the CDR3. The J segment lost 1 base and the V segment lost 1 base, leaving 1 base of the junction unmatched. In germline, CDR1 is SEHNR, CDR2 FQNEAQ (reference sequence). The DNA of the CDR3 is TGTGCCAGCAGCTTAGGAGGGGGCAGCAATCAGCCCCAGCATTTT. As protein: CASSLGGGSNQPQHF. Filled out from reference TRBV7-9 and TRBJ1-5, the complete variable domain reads DTGVSQNPRHKITKRGQNVTFRCDPISEHNRLYWYRQTLGQGPEFLTYFQNEAQLEKSRLLSDRFSAERPKGSFSTLEIQRTEQGDSAMYLCASSLGGGSNQPQHFGDGTRLSIL.

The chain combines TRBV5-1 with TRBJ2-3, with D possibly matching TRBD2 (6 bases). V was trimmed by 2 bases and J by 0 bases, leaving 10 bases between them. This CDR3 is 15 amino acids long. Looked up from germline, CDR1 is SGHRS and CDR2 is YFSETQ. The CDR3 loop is CASSLRSGSTDTQYF. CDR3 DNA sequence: TGCGCCAGCAGCTTACGAAGCGGGAGCACAGATACGCAGTATTTT. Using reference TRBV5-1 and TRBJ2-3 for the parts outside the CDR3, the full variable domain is KAGVTQTPRYLIKTRGQQVTLSCSPISGHRSVSWYQQTPGQGLQFLFEYFSETQRNKGNFPGRFSGRQFSNSRSEMNVSTLELGDSALYLCASSLRSGSTDTQYFGPGTRLTVL.

The chain's CDR3 is CASSLAGTGGHEQYF. CDR3 DNA sequence: TGTGCCAGCAGCTTGGCCGGGACAGGGGGCCACGAGCAGTACTTC. The chain links TRBV7-6 to TRBJ2-7; 12 nucleotides match TRBD1. Losses at the gene ends were 3 bases for V and 5 bases for J; bases not matched to a gene: 5. This CDR3 has 15 amino acids. Germline CDR1 reads SGHVS; CDR2 reads FNYEAQ.

The CDR3 DNA follows: TGTGCCAGCAGCGTAGCGGGGACAAGCACAGATACGCAGTATTTT. Its protein product is CASSVAGTSTDTQYF. The chain carries TRBV9 and TRBJ2-3, with D possibly matching TRBD1 (6 bases). CDR3 length: 15 amino acids. The V end lost 0 bases, the J end lost 0 bases, and 8 bases lay between the germline ends. Germline CDR1 and CDR2: SGDLS and YYNGEE.

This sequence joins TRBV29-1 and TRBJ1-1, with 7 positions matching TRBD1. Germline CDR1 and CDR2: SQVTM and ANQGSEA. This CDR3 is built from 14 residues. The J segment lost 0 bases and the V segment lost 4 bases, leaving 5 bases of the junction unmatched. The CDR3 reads CSVVKGAVNTEAFF. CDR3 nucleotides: TGCAGCGTTGTCAAGGGGGCAGTGAACACTGAAGCTTTCTTT.

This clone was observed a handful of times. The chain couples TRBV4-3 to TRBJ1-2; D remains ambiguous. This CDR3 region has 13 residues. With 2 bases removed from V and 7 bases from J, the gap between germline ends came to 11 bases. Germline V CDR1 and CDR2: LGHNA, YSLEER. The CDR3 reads CASSQPGSRGYTF. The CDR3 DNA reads TGCGCCAGCAGCCAACCGGGGTCGCGTGGCTACACCTTC.

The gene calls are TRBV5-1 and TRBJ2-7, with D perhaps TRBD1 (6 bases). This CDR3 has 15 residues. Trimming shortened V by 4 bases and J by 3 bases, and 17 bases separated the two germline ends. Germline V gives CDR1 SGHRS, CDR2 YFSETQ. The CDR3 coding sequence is TGCGCCAGCAGCCGATCTGGGGACAACTTCTACGAGCAGTACTTC. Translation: CASSRSGDNFYEQYF.

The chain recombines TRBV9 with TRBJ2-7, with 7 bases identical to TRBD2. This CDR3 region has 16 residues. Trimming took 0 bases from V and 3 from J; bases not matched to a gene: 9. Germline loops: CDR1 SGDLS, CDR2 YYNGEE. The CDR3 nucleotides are TGTGCCAGCAGCGTAGAAGGCGGGAGCCTGGGCTACGAGCAGTACTTC. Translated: CASSVEGGSLGYEQYF.

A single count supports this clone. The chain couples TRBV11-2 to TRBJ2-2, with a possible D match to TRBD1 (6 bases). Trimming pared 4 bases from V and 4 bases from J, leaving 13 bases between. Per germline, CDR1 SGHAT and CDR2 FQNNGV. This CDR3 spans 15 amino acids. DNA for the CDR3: TGTGCCAGCAGCTCAAACAGGGCACCCACCGGGGAGCTGTTTTTT. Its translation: CASSSNRAPTGELFF. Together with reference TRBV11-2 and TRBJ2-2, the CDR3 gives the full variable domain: EAGVAQSPRYKIIEKRQSVAFWCNPISGHATLYWYQQILGQGPKLLIQFQNNGVVDDSQLPKDRFSAERLKGVDSTLKIQPAKLEDSAVYLCASSSNRAPTGELFFGEGSRLTVL.

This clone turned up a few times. This CDR3 reads CASSLGASGLGEQFF. CDR3 nucleotide sequence: TGTGCCAGCAGCTTAGGTGCTAGCGGGCTAGGTGAGCAGTTCTTC. V and J are TRBV7-9 and TRBJ2-1, with 8 positions matching TRBD2. From germline, CDR1 is SEHNR and CDR2 FQNEAQ (reference sequence). Germline trimming cut 1 base from V and 9 bases from J; bases unmatched to any gene: 8. The CDR3 runs to 15 residues.

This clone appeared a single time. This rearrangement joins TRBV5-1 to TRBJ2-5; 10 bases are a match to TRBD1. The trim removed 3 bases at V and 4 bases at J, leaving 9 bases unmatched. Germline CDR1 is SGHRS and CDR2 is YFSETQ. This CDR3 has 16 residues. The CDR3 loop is CASSSTGTGAPETQYF. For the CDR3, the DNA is TGCGCCAGCAGCTCCACCGGGACAGGGGCCCCAGAGACCCAGTACTTC.

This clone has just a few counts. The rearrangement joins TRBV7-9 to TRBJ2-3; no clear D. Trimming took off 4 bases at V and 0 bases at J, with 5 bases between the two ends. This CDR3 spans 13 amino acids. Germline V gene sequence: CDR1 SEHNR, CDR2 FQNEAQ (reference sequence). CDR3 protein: CASSSYSTDTQYF. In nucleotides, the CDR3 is TGTGCCAGCAGCTCGTACAGCACAGATACGCAGTATTTT.

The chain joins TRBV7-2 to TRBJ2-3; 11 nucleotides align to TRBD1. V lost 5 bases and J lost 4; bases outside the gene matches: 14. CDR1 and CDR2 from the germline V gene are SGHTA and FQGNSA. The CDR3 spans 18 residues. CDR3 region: CASSPTGQGVSRADTQYF. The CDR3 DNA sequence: TGTGCCAGCAGCCCCACGGGACAGGGGGTCTCGCGGGCAGATACGCAGTATTTT.

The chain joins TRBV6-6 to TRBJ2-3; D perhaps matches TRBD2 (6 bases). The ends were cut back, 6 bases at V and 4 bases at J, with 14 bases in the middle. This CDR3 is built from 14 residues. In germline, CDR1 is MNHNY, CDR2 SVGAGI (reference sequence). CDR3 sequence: CASSSRTISDTQYF. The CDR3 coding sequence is TGTGCCAGCAGCTCTCGGACTATATCAGATACGCAGTATTTT.

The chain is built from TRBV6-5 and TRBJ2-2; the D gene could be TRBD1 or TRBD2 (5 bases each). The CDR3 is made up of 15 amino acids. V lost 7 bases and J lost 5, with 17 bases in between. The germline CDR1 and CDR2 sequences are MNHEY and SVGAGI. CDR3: CASKAPWGMTGELFF. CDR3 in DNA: TGTGCCAGCAAAGCCCCCTGGGGGATGACCGGGGAGCTGTTTTTT.

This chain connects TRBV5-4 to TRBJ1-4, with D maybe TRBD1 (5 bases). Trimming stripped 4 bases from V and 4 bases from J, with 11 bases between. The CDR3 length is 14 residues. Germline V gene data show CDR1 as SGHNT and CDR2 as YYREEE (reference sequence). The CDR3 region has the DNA TGTGCCAGCAGCGGAGCGGGGCGTAATGAAAAACTGTTTTTT. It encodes CASSGAGRNEKLFF.

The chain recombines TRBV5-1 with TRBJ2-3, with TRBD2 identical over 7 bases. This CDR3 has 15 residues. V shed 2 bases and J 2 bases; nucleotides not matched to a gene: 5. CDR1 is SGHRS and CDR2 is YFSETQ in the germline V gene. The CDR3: CASSFLTSDTDTQYF. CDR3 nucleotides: TGCGCCAGCAGCTTTCTTACTAGCGACACAGATACGCAGTATTTT.

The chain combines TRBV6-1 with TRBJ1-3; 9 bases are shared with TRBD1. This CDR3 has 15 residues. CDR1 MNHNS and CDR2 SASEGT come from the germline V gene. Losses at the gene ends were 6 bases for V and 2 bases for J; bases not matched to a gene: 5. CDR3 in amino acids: CASRIQGATGNTIYF. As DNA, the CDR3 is TGTGCCAGCAGGATACAGGGGGCGACTGGAAACACCATATATTTT.

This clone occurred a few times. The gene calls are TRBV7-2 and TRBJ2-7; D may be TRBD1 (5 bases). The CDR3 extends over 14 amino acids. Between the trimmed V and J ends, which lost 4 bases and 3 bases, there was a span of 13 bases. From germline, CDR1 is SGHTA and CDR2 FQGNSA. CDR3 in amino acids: CASSSRDGLYEQYF. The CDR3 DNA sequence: TGTGCCAGCAGCTCCAGGGATGGGCTCTACGAGCAGTACTTC.